This T cell receptor beta chain appears in the sequencing data of a study of shared clonotypes between healthy human individuals. Trimming cost V 6 bases and J 3 bases; bases outside gene matches: 9. Germline V gene data show CDR1 as SQVTM and CDR2 as ANQGSEA. The CDR3 sequence is 15 residues long. Sequencing was performed with immunoSEQ multiplex PCR; in TCRdb, only in-frame clones are kept and a portion is missing. The sample records roughly 2,300,000 clones, around 90% being singletons. This clone has only one observation. Sequenced material: naive CD4+ T cells from PBMCs. Subset defined: CD45RA+ positively selected. The genes are TRBV29-1 and TRBJ2-3, with 10 bases that match TRBD2. The receptor's source is a young man in good health. Some clones in this sample may be carry-over from other donors' samples. The DNA for the CDR3 is TGCAGCGTGGGACCTCTAGCGGGAGAAACAGATACGCAGTATTTT. This translates into CSVGPLAGETDTQYF.